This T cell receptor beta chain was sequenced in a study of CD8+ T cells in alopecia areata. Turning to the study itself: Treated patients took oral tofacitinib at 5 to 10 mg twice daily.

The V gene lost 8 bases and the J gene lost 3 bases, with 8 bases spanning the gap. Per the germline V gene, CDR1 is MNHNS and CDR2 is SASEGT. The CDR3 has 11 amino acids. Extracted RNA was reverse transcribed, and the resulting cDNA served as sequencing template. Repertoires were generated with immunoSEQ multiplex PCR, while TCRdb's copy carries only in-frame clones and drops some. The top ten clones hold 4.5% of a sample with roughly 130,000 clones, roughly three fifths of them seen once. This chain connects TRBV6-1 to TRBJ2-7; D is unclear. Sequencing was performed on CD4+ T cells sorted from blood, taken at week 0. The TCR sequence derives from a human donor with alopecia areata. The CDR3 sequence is CASGNLYEQYF. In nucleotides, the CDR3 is TGTGCCAGCGGGAACCTCTACGAGCAGTACTTC.